Listed below are T cell receptor beta chains from one sample, sequenced in a study of glioma-infiltrating T cells after dendritic cell vaccination. TCRdb's copy holds only in-frame clones and misses some; the assay was immunoSEQ multiplex PCR. The table records 70,000 to 90,000 clones, roughly 80% of them present only once. The source material was blood, sampled after dendritic cell vaccination. These receptors all stem from a human donor with glioblastoma. The CDR3 runs from the conserved cysteine through the conserved F or W. A D gene is named only where the DNA matches it firmly. Only part of the rows carry a size: once, few, many, or a class if the clone is expanded.

TRBV5-6	NA	NA	TRBJ1-3	TGTGCCAGCAGCTTGGAGGGGACTCTTGGAAACACCATATATTTT	CASSLEGTLGNTIYF
TRBV11-2	NA	NA	TRBJ2-1	TGTGCCAGCAGCTTAGGGGCGGGGATCAACAATGAGCAGTTCTTC	CASSLGAGINNEQFF
TRBV7-9	NA	NA	TRBJ1-2	TGCGCCAGCAGCTTAGCGGGGGCGGACGGCTACACCTTC	CASSLAGADGYTF
TRBV18	NA	NA	TRBJ1-2	TGTGCCAGCTCACCTACCCGGGAAAAGGGCTACACCTTC	CASSPTREKGYTF
TRBV19	TRBD1	few	TRBJ1-1	TGTGCCAGTAGTATAAACCCCTGGGACAGCGAAGCTTTCTTT	CASSINPWDSEAFF
TRBV6-1	NA	NA	TRBJ1-6	TGTGCCAGCAGTGTACAGCTAGGGGCTACCGGGAATTCACCCCTCCACTTT	CASSVQLGATGNSPLHF
TRBV5-3	TRBD1	NA	TRBJ1-1	TGTGCCAGAACTCCTAAGGGGGCGGATAACACTGAAGCTTTCTTT	CARTPKGADNTEAFF
TRBV5-5	TRBD1	NA	TRBJ2-7	TGTGCCAGCAGCCCGGGACAGGGGTTCTACGAGCAGTACTTC	CASSPGQGFYEQYF
TRBV10-3	TRBD2	NA	TRBJ2-2	TGTGCCATCAGTGAGTCTGCTAGCGGGGGTTTCGACACCGGGGAGCTGTTTTTT	CAISESASGGFDTGELFF
TRBV7-8	NA	NA	TRBJ1-5	TGTGCCAGCAGCACTCTTGAACAGGGCCGGGGGCCCCAGCATTTT	CASSTLEQGRGPQHF
TRBV4-3	TRBD2	few	TRBJ2-3	TGCGCCAGCAGCCAAACTAGTCAGCGGGGAGATACGCAGTATTTT	CASSQTSQRGDTQYF
TRBV7-9	NA	NA	TRBJ2-7	TGTGCCAGCAGCCACCGGGTGGACAGCACTTACGAGCAGTACTTC	CASSHRVDSTYEQYF
TRBV7-2	NA	NA	TRBJ2-5	TGTGCCAGCAGCTTAGTAATCGAGACCCAGTACTTC	CASSLVIETQYF
TRBV6-1	NA	few	TRBJ2-7	TGTGCCAGCAGTGGGACAAGGACAATCTCGTCCTACGAGCAGTACTTC	CASSGTRTISSYEQYF
TRBV9	NA	NA	TRBJ2-3	TGTGCCAGCAGCAAGATGACAGTACCCTTCACAGATACGCAGTATTTT	CASSKMTVPFTDTQYF
TRBV18	TRBD1	NA	TRBJ1-2	TGTGCCAGCTCACTCGACAGGGTATATGGCTACACCTTC	CASSLDRVYGYTF
TRBV27	NA	NA	TRBJ1-1	TGTGCCAGCAGTTCACTTGGCGCAGGGAACACTGAAGCTTTCTTT	CASSSLGAGNTEAFF
TRBV7-2	TRBD1	few	TRBJ2-2	TGTGCCAGCAGCTCCGACAGGGTGGGCACCGGGGAGCTGTTTTTT	CASSSDRVGTGELFF
TRBV6-4	NA	NA	TRBJ1-1	TGTGCCAGCAGATCCGGACACTCTCCCACTGAAGCTTTCTTT	CASRSGHSPTEAFF
TRBV19	TRBD2	NA	TRBJ2-5	TGTGCCAGTAGTATGTCTAGCGGGGGCCAAGAGACCCAGTACTTC	CASSMSSGGQETQYF
TRBV4-1	NA	NA	TRBJ2-7	TGCGCCAGCAGACCCGATACAAGCTCCTACGAGCAGTACTTC	CASRPDTSSYEQYF
TRBV14	NA	NA	TRBJ2-1	TGTGCCAGCAGCCCCCTTGGCTCGTCCCATGAGCAGTTCTTC	CASSPLGSSHEQFF
TRBV6-1	NA	NA	TRBJ1-2	TGTGCCAGCAGTGCTAAGTGGACAGCTAACTATGGCTACACCTTC	CASSAKWTANYGYTF
TRBV18	NA	NA	TRBJ2-7	TGTGCCAGCTCACCGGGACTCCTCTACGAGCAGTACTTC	CASSPGLLYEQYF
TRBV2	TRBD1	NA	TRBJ1-1	TGTGCCAGCAGAACGGACAGGGACACTGAAGCTTTCTTT	CASRTDRDTEAFF
TRBV6-1	TRBD1	NA	TRBJ1-6	TGTGCCAGCAGTGAAATCCAGGGGGACTATAATTCACCCCTCCACTTT	CASSEIQGDYNSPLHF
TRBV6-6	NA	NA	TRBJ2-5	TGTGCCAGCAGTTACGGACTACAAGAGACCCAGTACTTC	CASSYGLQETQYF
TRBV5-1	TRBD1	NA	TRBJ1-1	TGCGCCAGCAGCGGGACAGGGAGGGAAGCTTTCTTT	CASSGTGREAFF
TRBV5-1	TRBD2	NA	TRBJ2-1	TGCGCCAGCAGCCTTAGCGGGGGGGTCAACAATGAGCAGTTCTTC	CASSLSGGVNNEQFF
TRBV7-9	NA	NA	TRBJ1-6	TGTGCCAGCAGCTTTGACAGTTATAATTCACCCCTCCACTTT	CASSFDSYNSPLHF
TRBV27	NA	NA	TRBJ2-1	TGTGCCAGCAGTTCCCCGGGCGGGGCGCCCTACAATGAGCAGTTCTTC	CASSSPGGAPYNEQFF
TRBV12-5	NA	NA	TRBJ2-2	TGTGCTAGTGGTTTGGTTTACGGGGGAACCGGGGAGCTGTTTTTT	CASGLVYGGTGELFF
TRBV6-1	NA	NA	TRBJ1-5	TGTGCCAGCAGTGCAGGGTTTGATCAGCCCCAGCATTTT	CASSAGFDQPQHF
TRBV14	TRBD2	NA	TRBJ2-7	TGTGCCAGCAGCCAAGCGGGGGTATCTTCCAGCGGGGGGCGGGGGACCTACGAGCAGTACTTC	CASSQAGVSSSGGRGTYEQYF
TRBV2	TRBD2	few	TRBJ2-2	TGTGCCAGCAGATTAGCGGGGGGGCCCGGGGAGCTGTTTTTT	CASRLAGGPGELFF
TRBV7-2	NA	NA	TRBJ1-4	TGTGCCAGCAGCTCGGACAGAGATAATGAAAAACTGTTTTTT	CASSSDRDNEKLFF
TRBV6-5	TRBD1	once	TRBJ1-2	TGTGCCAGCAGAATACAGGGGAACAACTATGGCTACACCTTC	CASRIQGNNYGYTF
TRBV5-6	NA	NA	TRBJ2-2	TGTGCCAGCAGCTTGTTGACAGAGTCTAACACCGGGGAGCTGTTTTTT	CASSLLTESNTGELFF
TRBV5-1	NA	once	TRBJ2-7	TGCGCCAGCAGCTTGGTCTTAGGAGACGAGCAGTACTTC	CASSLVLGDEQYF
TRBV10-2	NA	NA	TRBJ2-7	TGCGCCAGCAGTGAGTCCCGCTCCTACGAGCAGTACTTC	CASSESRSYEQYF
TRBV6-1	NA	NA	TRBJ1-5	TGTGCCAGCAGGCGGGGGGGCATTCAGCCCCAGCATTTT	CASRRGGIQPQHF